What follows are 8 T cell receptor beta chains derived from one specimen sequenced in a study of T cell repertoires in cytomegalovirus infection. In TCRdb, the reads were re-called with MiXCR into one record per CDR3 protein. The sample contains fewer than 550,000 distinct CDR3 sequences, about 30% of which appear only once. Sequencing was performed on PBMCs. These receptors were obtained from a human donor in good health (CMV status not recorded). Some clones in this sample may be carry-over from other donors' samples.

This clonotype was seen more than once but under ten times. The chain joins TRBV7-6 to TRBJ2-2, with D perhaps TRBD1 (6 bases). The V gene's germline CDR1 is SGHVS and CDR2 FNYEAQ. Trimming left V 0 bases short and J 3 bases short, with 11 bases between. The CDR3 covers 16 residues. In DNA form, the CDR3 reads TGTGCCAGCAGCTTAGCTTACAGGGCCGACACCGGGGAGCTGTTTTTT. It yields the protein CASSLAYRADTGELFF.

The chain joins TRBV9 to TRBJ2-2; 10 bases agree with TRBD2. The length of the CDR3 is 16 residues. Germline V gene lookup returns CDR1 SGDLS and CDR2 YYNGEE. V lost 4 bases, J lost 3 bases, and 6 bases stayed unmatched. The CDR3 coding sequence is TGTGCCAGCAGCCCTGCTAGCGGGAGTGACACCGGGGAGCTGTTTTTT. Its translation: CASSPASGSDTGELFF.

This clonotype occurred a few times. The chain links TRBV28 to TRBJ2-1, with no clear D. V was pared by 7 bases and J by 3 bases, with 13 bases between. The germline V gene encodes CDR1 MDHEN and CDR2 SYDVKM. The CDR3 is 14 amino acids. The CDR3 spells CASTQGSHYNEQFF. For the CDR3, the DNA is TGTGCCAGCACCCAAGGGTCCCACTACAATGAGCAGTTCTTC.

The rearrangement joins TRBV29-1 to TRBJ2-7; tentative D call: TRBD2 (5 bases). The germline V gene has CDR1 SQVTM and CDR2 ANQGSEA. The CDR3 length is 12 residues. Trimming left V 5 bases short and J 2 bases short, with 10 bases between. Written as DNA, the CDR3 is TGCAGCGTTCTTCGAGGGACCTACGAGCAGTACTTC. It specifies CSVLRGTYEQYF.

The table lists this clonotype with many counts. The chain has TRBV5-6 and TRBJ1-1, with 8 bases that match TRBD1. Germline CDR1 is SGHDT and CDR2 is YYEEEE. The CDR3 sequence is 14 residues long. The V gene end was trimmed by 4 bases and the J gene end by 3 bases; junction bases not matched to a gene: 5. As DNA, the CDR3 is TGTGCCAGCAGCCCCCTGACAGGGGACACTGAAGCTTTCTTT. It specifies CASSPLTGDTEAFF.

This clonotype was detected ten times or more. V is TRBV7-8 and J is TRBJ1-2; TRBD1 matches at 7 bases. The J segment lost 2 bases and the V segment lost 5 bases, leaving 5 bases of the junction unmatched. CDR3 length: 14 residues. Germline V lookup: CDR1 SGHVS, CDR2 FQNEAQ. For the CDR3, the DNA is TGTGCCAGCAGCGCCATACAGGGGAACTATGGCTACACCTTC. As protein: CASSAIQGNYGYTF.

This rearrangement joins TRBV5-4 to TRBJ2-7; possibly TRBD1 for D (5 bases). CDR3 length: 16 residues. Germline values: CDR1 SGHNT, CDR2 YYREEE (reference sequence). V lost 0 bases to trimming and J lost 0 bases, with 13 bases between them. CDR3 sequence: CASSLGQPGASYEQYF. The DNA for the CDR3 is TGTGCCAGCAGCTTGGGGCAACCTGGGGCCTCCTACGAGCAGTACTTC.

This clonotype was counted a few times. The chain employs TRBV6-5 and TRBJ2-3; tentative D call: TRBD2 (5 bases). With 5 bases removed from V and 8 bases from J, the gap between germline ends came to 20 bases. There are 15 residues in the CDR3. Germline CDR1 and CDR2: MNHEY and SVGAGI. The CDR3 sequence: CASSKTALEDGTQYF. DNA for the CDR3: TGTGCCAGCAGTAAAACGGCACTGGAGGATGGTACGCAGTATTTT.